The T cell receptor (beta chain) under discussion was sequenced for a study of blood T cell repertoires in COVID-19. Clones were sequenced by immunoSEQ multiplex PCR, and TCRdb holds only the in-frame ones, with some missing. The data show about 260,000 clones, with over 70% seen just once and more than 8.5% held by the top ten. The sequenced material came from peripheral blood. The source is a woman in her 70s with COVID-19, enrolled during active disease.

This CDR3 is CASSIGDSSQPQHF. Written as DNA, the CDR3 is TGTGCCAGTAGTATCGGGGATTCGAGTCAGCCCCAGCATTTT. This sequence joins TRBV19 and TRBJ1-5; D is unclear. Between the trimmed V and J ends, which lost 3 bases and 6 bases, there was a span of 12 bases. This CDR3 is built from 14 residues. CDR1 and CDR2 (germline): LNHDA, SQIVND (reference sequence).